This TCR beta chain was profiled in a study of human T cells and chemical hapten exposure (dated by TCRdb to the early 2020s). Background for the entire study: For sensitization, 2% DPC in acetone was applied to a 2 cm by 2 cm area of upper inner arm skin. Weekly therapeutic DPC doses were additionally applied to the scalp of patients throughout the approximately 25-week study period. Patch testing was performed on the upper back with Finn chambers containing 0.01% DPC, and the patch tests were scored after 6 days according to International Contact Dermatitis Research Group standards. The mostly female patient cohort included alopecia areata with under or over 50% scalp involvement, alopecia totalis and alopecia universalis. The libraries were sequenced as a pool, and the TCR yield per sample differed mostly because of small variations in library volumes within the pool. In alopecia patients, the study followed how the peripheral blood TCR repertoire changed in vivo over primary and secondary sensitization to diphenylcyclopropenone (DPC), a hapten. Patient blood was sampled pre-sensitization (week 0) and at 2, 6 and about 24 weeks after DPC sensitization. Some 29 alopecia patients gave blood for TCR sequencing at one to four time points (pre-sensitization, 2, 6 and 24 weeks).

What the research found in general, with its limitations: All patients had alopecia, a presumed autoimmune disease, so their immune response might differ from that of healthy individuals. Significantly more large CDR3 similarity clusters were formed by expanded TCRs than by pre-sensitization or healthy control sets, consistent with antigen-driven responses. Repeated subsampling changed both the strength of the expansion versus patch-test correlation and the threshold at which that correlation became significant. DPC sensitization did not change how many TCRs were above 1 in 1000 frequency, and no evidence was found of alterations in global repertoire structure. A positive correlation was found between the number of PT1 expanded TCRs and patch test score, with significance reached at thresholds 8, 16 and 32 but not 4.

CDR1 and CDR2 are drawn from the germline V gene: SGHTA, FQGNSA. CDR3 length: 15 amino acids, cysteine to phenylalanine. Just CDR3 DNA is preserved here, 45 bases in frame from base 1. Relative to germline, V is missing 6 bases and J is missing 4 bases, with 9 bases of the junction outside any gene match. As for this clonotype: The antigen it recognizes is unknown. No base quality values were provided; no much bigger clone lies one nucleotide off.

Sample time point, as interpreted from the label and publication: pre-sensitization, week 0. The treatment or condition label corresponds to: therapeutic diphenylcyclopropenone sensitization with weekly scalp DPC. Blood at each patch-test visit was drawn before the patch test was applied. Patients were eligible if aged 18 to 70, diagnosed with alopecia and judged suitable for DPC therapy, and pregnant patients were excluded. Total RNA was extracted from unfractionated whole blood collected in Tempus Blood RNA tubes. Libraries were constructed by RACE. Instrument used: NextSeq 500. During library preparation, unique molecular identifiers were attached to individual cDNA molecules so that TCRs could be counted quantitatively and reproducibly. From each blood RNA sample, both TCR alpha and TCR beta chains were sequenced. The published analysis was carried out like this. The median number of TCRs per sample was approximately 98,000, ranging from roughly 20,000 to 690,600. The Decombinator software suite was used to annotate V, J and CDR3 in the TCR reads. For the PS versus PT1 abundance plots, all samples were subsampled to the same number of TCRs (28,000). Expanded TCRs were defined as absent before sensitization and observed at least eight times at the 2-week time point. TCRdb's own reprocessing of the public reads used fastp at Q25 and MiXCR and kept productive beta chains. Merged by CDR3 protein, the rows form single entries marked with the most common genes and DNA. The V and J calls were not made by the authors but by TCRdb's processing. This sample gives around 200,000 distinct CDR3 sequences in total; more than 25% of them show up just once. The ten largest account for just under 3% of the sample.

The origin of this receptor is a woman between 25 and 40 years old with alopecia areata. Some clones in this sample may be carry-over from other donors' samples. Recombination connected TRBV7-2 to TRBJ2-3; the central 8 bases match TRBD2. This material consisted of whole blood, taken in connection with sensitization to the hapten diphenylcyclopropenone (DPC). The CDR3 sequence is CASRPAGGVADTQYF. Here is the DNA: TGTGCCAGCAGACCGGCGGGAGGTGTGGCAGATACGCAGTATTTT.